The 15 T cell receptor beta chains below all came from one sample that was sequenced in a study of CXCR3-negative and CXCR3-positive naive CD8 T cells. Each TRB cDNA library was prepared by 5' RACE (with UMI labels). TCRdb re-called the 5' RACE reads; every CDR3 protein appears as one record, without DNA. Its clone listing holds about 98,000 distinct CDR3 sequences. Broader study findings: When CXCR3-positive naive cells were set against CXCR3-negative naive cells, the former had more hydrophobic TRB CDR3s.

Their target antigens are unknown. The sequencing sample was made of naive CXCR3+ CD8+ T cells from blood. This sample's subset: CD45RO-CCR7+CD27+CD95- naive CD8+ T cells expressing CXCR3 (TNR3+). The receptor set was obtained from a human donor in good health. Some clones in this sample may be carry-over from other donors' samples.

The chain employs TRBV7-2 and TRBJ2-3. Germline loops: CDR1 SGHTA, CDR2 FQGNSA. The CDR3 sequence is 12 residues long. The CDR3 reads CASSLESDTQYF.

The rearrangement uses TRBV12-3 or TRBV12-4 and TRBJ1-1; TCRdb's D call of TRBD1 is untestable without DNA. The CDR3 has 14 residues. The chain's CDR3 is CASSQDPGVPEAFF.

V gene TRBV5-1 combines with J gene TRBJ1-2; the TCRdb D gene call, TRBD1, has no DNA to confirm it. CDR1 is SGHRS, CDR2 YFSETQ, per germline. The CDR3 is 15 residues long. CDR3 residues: CASSLRWGTLDGYTF.

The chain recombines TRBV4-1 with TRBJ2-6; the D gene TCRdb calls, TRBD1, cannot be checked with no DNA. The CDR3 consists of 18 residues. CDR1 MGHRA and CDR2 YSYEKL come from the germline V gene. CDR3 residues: CASSQGRRGFAGANVLTF.

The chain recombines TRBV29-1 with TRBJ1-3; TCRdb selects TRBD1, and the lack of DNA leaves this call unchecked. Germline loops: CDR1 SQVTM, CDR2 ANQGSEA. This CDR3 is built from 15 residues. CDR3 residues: CSVLTGERSGNTIYF.

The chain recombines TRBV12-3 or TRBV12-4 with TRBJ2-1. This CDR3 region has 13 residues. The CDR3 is CASSPYRSNEQFF.

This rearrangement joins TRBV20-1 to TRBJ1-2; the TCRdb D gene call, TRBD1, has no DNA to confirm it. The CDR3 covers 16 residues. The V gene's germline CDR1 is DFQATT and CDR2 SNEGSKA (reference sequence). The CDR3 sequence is CSARDWAYQTNYGYTF.

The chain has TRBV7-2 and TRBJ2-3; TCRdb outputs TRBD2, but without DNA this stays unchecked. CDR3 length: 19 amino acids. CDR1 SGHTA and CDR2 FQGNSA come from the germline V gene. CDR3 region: CASSLEGPPRSGGTDTQYF.

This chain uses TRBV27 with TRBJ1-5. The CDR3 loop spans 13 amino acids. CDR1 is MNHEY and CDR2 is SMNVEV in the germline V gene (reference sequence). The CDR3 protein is CASSLTANQPQHF.

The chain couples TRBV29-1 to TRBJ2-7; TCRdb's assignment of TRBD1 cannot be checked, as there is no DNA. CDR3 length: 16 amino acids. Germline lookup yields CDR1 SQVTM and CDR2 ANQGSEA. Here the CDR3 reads CSVERSGQGVSYEQYF.

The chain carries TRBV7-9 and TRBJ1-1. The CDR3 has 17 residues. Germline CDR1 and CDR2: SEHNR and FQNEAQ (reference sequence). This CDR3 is CASSLVEASARNTEAFF.

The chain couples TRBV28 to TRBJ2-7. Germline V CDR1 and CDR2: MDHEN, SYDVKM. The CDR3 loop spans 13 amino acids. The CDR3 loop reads CASSFRMRYEQYF.

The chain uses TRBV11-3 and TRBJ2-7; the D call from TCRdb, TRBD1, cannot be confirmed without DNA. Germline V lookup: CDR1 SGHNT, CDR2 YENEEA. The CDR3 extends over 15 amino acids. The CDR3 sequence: CASSSPATGTYEQYF.

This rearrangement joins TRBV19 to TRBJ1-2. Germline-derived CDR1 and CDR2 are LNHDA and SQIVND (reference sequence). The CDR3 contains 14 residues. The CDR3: CASSIATVWNGYTF.

CDR3: CASSYSTQGPYEQYF. V gene TRBV6-2 or TRBV6-3 combines with J gene TRBJ2-7; TCRdb calls TRBD1, which cannot be checked without DNA. Germline CDR1 and CDR2: MNHEY and SVGEGT. The CDR3 contains 15 residues.